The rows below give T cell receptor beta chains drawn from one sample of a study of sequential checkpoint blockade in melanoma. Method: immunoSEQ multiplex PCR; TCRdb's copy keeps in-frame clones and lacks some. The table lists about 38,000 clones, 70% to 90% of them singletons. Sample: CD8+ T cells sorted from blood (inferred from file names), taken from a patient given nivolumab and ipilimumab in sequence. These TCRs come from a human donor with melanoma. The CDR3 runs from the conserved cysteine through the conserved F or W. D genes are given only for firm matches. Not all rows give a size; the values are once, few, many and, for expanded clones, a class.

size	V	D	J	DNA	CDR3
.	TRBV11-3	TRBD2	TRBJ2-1	TGTGCCAGCAGCTTAGTTCGGGCTAGCGGGAGGGTTTGGGATGAGCAGTTCTTC	CASSLVRASGRVWDEQFF
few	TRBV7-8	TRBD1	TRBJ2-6	TGTGCCAGCAGCCCATGGACAGGGGCGGGTGGGGCCAACGTCCTGACTTTC	CASSPWTGAGGANVLTF
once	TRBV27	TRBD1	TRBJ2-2	TGTGCCAGCAGCAAGCCCGGGACAGGTTTTAGCGGGGAGCTGTTTTTT	CASSKPGTGFSGELFF
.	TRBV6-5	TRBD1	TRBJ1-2	TGTGCCAGCAGTCTCGGACAGGGGGCGAATGGCTACACCTTC	CASSLGQGANGYTF
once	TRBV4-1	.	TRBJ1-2	TGCGCCAGCAGCCAAGGACCGGGGTACAATCAGGGCTACACCTTC	CASSQGPGYNQGYTF
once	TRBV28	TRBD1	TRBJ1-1	TGTGCCAGCAGTTTACCGGGACAGGGAGCCACTGAAGCTTTCTTT	CASSLPGQGATEAFF
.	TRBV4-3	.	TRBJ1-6	TGCGCCAGCAGCCAAGCCGGGACACCTAATTCACCCCTCCACTTT	CASSQAGTPNSPLHF
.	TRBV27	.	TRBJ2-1	TGTGCCAGCAGTTTATACCCTTGGCTAACGGGGTTATACAATGAGCAGTTCTTC	CASSLYPWLTGLYNEQFF
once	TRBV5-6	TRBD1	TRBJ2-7	TGTGCCAGCAGCTCGCCTTGGACAGGGACGGACTACGAGCAGTACTTC	CASSSPWTGTDYEQYF
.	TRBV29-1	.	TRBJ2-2	TGCAGCAAGGGGGGGGGCGGGGAGCTGTTTTTT	CSKGGGGELFF
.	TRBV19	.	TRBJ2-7	TGTGCCAGTAGTATACAGGGCCCTTACGAGCAGTACTTC	CASSIQGPYEQYF
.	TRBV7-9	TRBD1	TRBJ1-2	TGTGCCAGCAGCTTCGCGGGACAGGGAGACGGCTACACCTTC	CASSFAGQGDGYTF
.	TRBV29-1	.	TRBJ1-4	TGCAGCGTTTCAAGTCAGGGTCGGACTGAAAAACTGTTTTTT	CSVSSQGRTEKLFF
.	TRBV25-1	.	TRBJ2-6	TGTGCCAGCCAAACAGGCTCTGGGGCCAACGTCCTGACTTTC	CASQTGSGANVLTF
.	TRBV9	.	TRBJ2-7	TGTGCCAGCAGCGTAGAGGGGGCCTACGAGCAGTACTTC	CASSVEGAYEQYF
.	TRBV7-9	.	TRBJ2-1	TGTGCCAGCAGCTTTCAGCGGGCTACATACAATGAGCAGTTCTTC	CASSFQRATYNEQFF
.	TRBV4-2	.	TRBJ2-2	TGTGCCAGCAGCCAAGAAGAACTAGGAGGGACCGGGGAGCTGTTTTTT	CASSQEELGGTGELFF
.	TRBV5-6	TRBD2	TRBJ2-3	TGTGCCAGCAGCTTGGGCGGGAGATTCACAGATACGCAGTATTTT	CASSLGGRFTDTQYF
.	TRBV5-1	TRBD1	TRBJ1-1	TGCGCCAGCAGCTTAGGAGGACAGGGGAGGGATATGAACACTGAAGCTTTCTTT	CASSLGGQGRDMNTEAFF
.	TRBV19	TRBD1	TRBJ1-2	TGTGCCAGTAGCCGACAGGGGATCAACTATGGCTACACCTTC	CASSRQGINYGYTF
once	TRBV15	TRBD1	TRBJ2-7	TGTGCCACCAGCAGGGACAGGGTATTGTACGAGCAGTACTTC	CATSRDRVLYEQYF
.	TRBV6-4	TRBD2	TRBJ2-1	TGTGCCAGCAGTAGAGCGGGGTACAATGAGCAGTTCTTC	CASSRAGYNEQFF
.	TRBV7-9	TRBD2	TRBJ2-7	TGTGCCAGCAGTCGACTACTAGCGCCCTACGAGCAGTACTTC	CASSRLLAPYEQYF
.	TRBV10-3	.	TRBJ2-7	TGTGCCATCAGTTCAGGGATAGGGAAACGCTACGAGCAGTACTTC	CAISSGIGKRYEQYF
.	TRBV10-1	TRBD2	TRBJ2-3	TGCGCCAGCAGTGAGGGGACTAGCGGAGTTGCAGATACGCAGTATTTT	CASSEGTSGVADTQYF